This T cell receptor (beta chain) stems from a study of monozygotic twins with inflammatory bowel disease. General study results and limits: Neither one strong signal nor one clonotype associated with IBD was supported.

The CDR3 has 15 residues. Germline V gene lookup returns CDR1 SGHRS and CDR2 YFSETQ. As for this clonotype: What it recognizes is unknown.

No DNA is given; TCRdb re-called the 5' RACE reads and lists each CDR3 protein once. Seen in this sample are roughly 200,000 distinct CDR3 sequences; the ten most common clones hold less than 9%. The sample consisted of blood. This chain joins TRBV5-1 and TRBJ2-2. This receptor was taken from a human donor with ulcerative colitis or Crohn's disease, or a healthy co-twin of an affected twin (not recorded which). CDR3 residues: CASSLDRTNTGELFF.